This T cell receptor (beta chain) stems from a study of blood T cells in healthy people across ages. The overall study: Template switching captured about one barcoded beta molecule per two T cells.

The CDR3 loop spans 12 amino acids. Germline V CDR1 and CDR2: SGHNT, YENEEA. V lost 0 bases and J lost 8, with 5 bases in between. A second about 6 to 12 cycle PCR used barcoded and J-beta primers. The authors tagged each cDNA molecule using a template-switch adaptor with 12 random nucleotides. TCRdb re-analysed the 5' RACE reads in MiXCR, keeping a single row per CDR3 protein. Among roughly 730,000 distinct CDR3 sequences listed, roughly 56% were seen once. The chain is built from TRBV11-3 and TRBJ2-1; no clear D gene. Sequenced material: blood. The source of this sequence is a man aged 35 to 55 in good health. The DNA for the CDR3 is TGTGCCAGCAGCTTAGAAACCCATGAGCAGTTCTTC. It specifies CASSLETHEQFF.